The clone carrying this TCR beta chain has only a few counts. What it binds is not known. The isolated RNA, all of it, was reverse transcribed, so expressed TCRB transcripts were what got sequenced. Sequencing was performed with immunoSEQ multiplex PCR; in TCRdb, only in-frame clones are kept and a portion is missing. The table has about half a million clones, approximately 10% seen once. These data come from a study of beta chain features in type 1 diabetes. Averaging around 120 mL, one heparinised blood draw came from each individual donor. Findings of the study overall: TCRB CDR3 length was moderately but significantly reduced in all four CD4+ subsets of Type 1 diabetes patients.

Germline CDR1 KGHSH, CDR2 LQKENI. V lost 1 base to trimming and J lost 6 bases; unmatched junction nucleotides: 2. The CDR3 is 13 residues long. The receptor was isolated from a woman between 18 and 29 years old in good health. The chain links TRBV18 to TRBJ1-2; 7 bases map to TRBD1. Sequenced: naive CD4+ T cells from blood. The CDR3 here is CASSPQGADGYTF. The CDR3 nucleotides read TGTGCCAGCTCACCACAGGGGGCGGATGGCTACACCTTC.